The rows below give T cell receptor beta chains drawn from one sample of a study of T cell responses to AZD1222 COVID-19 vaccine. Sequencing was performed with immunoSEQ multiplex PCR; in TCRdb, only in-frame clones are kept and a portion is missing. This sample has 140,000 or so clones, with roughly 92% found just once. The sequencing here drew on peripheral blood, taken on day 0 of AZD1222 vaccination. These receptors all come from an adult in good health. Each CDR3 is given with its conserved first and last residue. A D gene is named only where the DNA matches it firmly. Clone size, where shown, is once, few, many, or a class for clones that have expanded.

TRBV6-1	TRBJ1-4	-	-	TGTGCCAGCAGTGCGCTATCGGGGGGCTGGACTAATGAAAAACTGTTTTTT	CASSALSGGWTNEKLFF
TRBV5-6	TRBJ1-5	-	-	TGTGCCAGCAGCCCCCGGGGGAGCAATCAGCCCCAGCATTTT	CASSPRGSNQPQHF
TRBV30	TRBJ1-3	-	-	TGTGCCTGGAGTGTACGCATGGGAAACACCATATATTTT	CAWSVRMGNTIYF
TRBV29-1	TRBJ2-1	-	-	TGCAGCGTTAGGGCGAGGAATGAGCAGTTCTTC	CSVRARNEQFF
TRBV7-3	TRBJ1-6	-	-	TGTGCCAGCAGCCCGTCCAGGGAGACCCTCCACTTT	CASSPSRETLHF
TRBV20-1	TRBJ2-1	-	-	TGCAGTGCTAGAGATAACAATGAGCAGTTCTTC	CSARDNNEQFF
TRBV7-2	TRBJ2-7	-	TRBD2	TGTGCCAGCAGCTCCCAGCGGGAGAAAGGGTACGAGCAGTACTTC	CASSSQREKGYEQYF
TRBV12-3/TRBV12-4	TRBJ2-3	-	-	TGTGCCAGCAGTTTGTTAGCCCCAGATACGCAGTATTTT	CASSLLAPDTQYF
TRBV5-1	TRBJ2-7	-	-	TGCGCCAGCAGCAAGGGCAGTTCCTCCTACGAGCAGTACTTC	CASSKGSSSYEQYF
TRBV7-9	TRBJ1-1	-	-	TGTGCCAGCAGCAGTCTCGGGGATAACACTGAAGCTTTCTTT	CASSSLGDNTEAFF
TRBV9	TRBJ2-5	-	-	TGTGCCAGCAGCGTTGTTCCCCTGGAGACCCAGTACTTC	CASSVVPLETQYF
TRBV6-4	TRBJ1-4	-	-	TGTGCCAGCAGTGAAGCGGATGGTGAAAAACTGTTTTTT	CASSEADGEKLFF
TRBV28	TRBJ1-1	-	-	TGTGCCAGCAGTCTCGGGGGACTAGGGCCGTCTCTCCGAAAGAATAACACTGAAGCTTTCTTT	CASSLGGLGPSLRKNNTEAFF
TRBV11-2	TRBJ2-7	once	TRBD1	TGTGCCAGCAGCTCTCGTTCAGGGGGCCCCTACGAGCAGTACTTC	CASSSRSGGPYEQYF
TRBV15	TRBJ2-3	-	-	TGTGCCACCAGCTTACAGGGTAGCACAGATACGCAGTATTTT	CATSLQGSTDTQYF
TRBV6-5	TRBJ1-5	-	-	TGTGCCAGCAGCCCAAGGACGCTGGGAGCCCAGCATTTT	CASSPRTLGAQHF
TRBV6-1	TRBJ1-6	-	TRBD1	TGTGCCAGCAGTGAGGCAAGGGGGCTGTATTCACCCCTCCACTTT	CASSEARGLYSPLHF
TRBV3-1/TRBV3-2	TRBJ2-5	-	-	TGTGCCAGCAGCCCGGTAGCTGAAGAGACCCAGTACTTC	CASSPVAEETQYF
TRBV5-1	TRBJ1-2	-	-	TGCGCCAGCGGTTCGGGGTTGTATGGCTACACCTTC	CASGSGLYGYTF
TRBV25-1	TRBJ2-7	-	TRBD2	TGTGCCAGCAGTCGAATAGGGAGGGACGAGCAGTACTTC	CASSRIGRDEQYF
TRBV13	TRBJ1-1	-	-	TGTGCCAGCAGCCCCCGGGCCCCGGGGACTGAAGCTTTCTTT	CASSPRAPGTEAFF
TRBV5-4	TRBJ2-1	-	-	TGTGCCAGCAGGATTGGACCGCGCAATGAGCAGTTCTTC	CASRIGPRNEQFF
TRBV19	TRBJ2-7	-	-	TGTGCCTCAAAGGGCCCGGGGAAGCAGTACTTC	CASKGPGKQYF
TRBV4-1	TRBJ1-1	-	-	TGCGCCAGCAGCCAAGAAAGGGCGCGCAGGGGCACTGAAGCTTTCTTT	CASSQERARRGTEAFF
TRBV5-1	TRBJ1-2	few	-	TGCGCCAGCAGCTTGGGGACACGACCGGTGGGCTACACCTTC	CASSLGTRPVGYTF
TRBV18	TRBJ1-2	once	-	TGTGCCAGCTCACCTCTTGGAAACTATGGCTACACCTTC	CASSPLGNYGYTF
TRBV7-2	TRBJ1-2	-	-	TGTGCCAGCAGCTTGGACTGGGCGAGGAGTGGCTACACCTTC	CASSLDWARSGYTF
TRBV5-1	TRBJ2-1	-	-	TGCGCCAGCAGCTTGTTTTTATCCGGGGACGCTAAGTTCTTC	CASSLFLSGDAKFF
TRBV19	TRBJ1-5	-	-	TGTGCCAGTACCCGACAGGCTAATCAGCCCCAGCATTTT	CASTRQANQPQHF
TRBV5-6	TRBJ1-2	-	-	TGTGCCAGCAGCCAAGGTCAAGCAAACTATGGCTACACCTTC	CASSQGQANYGYTF
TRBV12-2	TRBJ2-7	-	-	TGTGCAAGTCGCTTAGGACGGACAGGGGGCTACGAGCAGTACTTC	CASRLGRTGGYEQYF
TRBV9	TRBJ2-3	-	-	TGTGCCAGCAGCGTAAGGCACAGCACAGATACGCAGTATTTT	CASSVRHSTDTQYF
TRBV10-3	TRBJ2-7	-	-	TGTGCCATCAGCACTAGCTTCTCCTACGAGCAGTACTTC	CAISTSFSYEQYF